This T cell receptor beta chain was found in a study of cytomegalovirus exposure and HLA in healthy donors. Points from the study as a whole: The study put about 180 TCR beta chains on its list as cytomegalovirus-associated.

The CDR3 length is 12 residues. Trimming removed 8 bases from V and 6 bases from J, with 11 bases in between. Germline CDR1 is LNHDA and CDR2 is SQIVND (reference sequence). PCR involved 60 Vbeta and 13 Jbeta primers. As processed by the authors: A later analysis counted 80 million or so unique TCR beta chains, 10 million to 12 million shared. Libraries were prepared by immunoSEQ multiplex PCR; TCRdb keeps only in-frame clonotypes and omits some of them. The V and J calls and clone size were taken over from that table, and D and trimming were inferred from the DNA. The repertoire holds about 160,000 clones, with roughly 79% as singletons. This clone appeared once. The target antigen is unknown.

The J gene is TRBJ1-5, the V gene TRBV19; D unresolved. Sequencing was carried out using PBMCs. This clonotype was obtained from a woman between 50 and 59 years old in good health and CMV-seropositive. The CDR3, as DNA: TGTGCCAGTTGCGATCGAGGTCAGCCCCAGCATTTT. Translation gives CASCDRGQPQHF.